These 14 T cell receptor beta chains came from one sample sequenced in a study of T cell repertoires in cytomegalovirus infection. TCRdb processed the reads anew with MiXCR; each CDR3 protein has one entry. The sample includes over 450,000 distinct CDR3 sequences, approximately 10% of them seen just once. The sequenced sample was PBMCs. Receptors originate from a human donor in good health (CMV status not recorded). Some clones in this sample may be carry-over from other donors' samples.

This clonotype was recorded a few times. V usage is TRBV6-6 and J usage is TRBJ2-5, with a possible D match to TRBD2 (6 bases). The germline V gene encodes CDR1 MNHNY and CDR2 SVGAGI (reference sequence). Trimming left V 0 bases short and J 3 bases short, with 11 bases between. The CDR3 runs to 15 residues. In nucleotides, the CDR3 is TGTGCCAGCAGTTACTCGATACAGCGGGAAGAGACCCAGTACTTC. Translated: CASSYSIQREETQYF.

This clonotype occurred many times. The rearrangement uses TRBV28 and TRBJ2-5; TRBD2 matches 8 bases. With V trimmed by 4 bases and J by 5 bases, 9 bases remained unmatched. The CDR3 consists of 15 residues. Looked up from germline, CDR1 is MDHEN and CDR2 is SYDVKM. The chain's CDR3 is CASSSYSGKIETQYF. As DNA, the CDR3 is TGTGCCAGCAGTTCGTATAGCGGGAAAATCGAGACCCAGTACTTC. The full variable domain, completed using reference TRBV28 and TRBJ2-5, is DVKVTQSSRYLVKRTGEKVFLECVQDMDHENMFWYRQDPGLGLRLIYFSYDVKMKEKGDIPEGYSVSREKKERFSLILESASTNQTSMYLCASSSYSGKIETQYFGPGTRLLVL.

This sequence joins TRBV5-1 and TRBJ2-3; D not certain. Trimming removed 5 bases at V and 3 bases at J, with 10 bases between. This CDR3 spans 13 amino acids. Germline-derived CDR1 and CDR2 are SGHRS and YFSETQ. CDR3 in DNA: TGCGCCAGCAGGCGTTCTACTACAGATACGCAGTATTTT. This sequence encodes CASRRSTTDTQYF.

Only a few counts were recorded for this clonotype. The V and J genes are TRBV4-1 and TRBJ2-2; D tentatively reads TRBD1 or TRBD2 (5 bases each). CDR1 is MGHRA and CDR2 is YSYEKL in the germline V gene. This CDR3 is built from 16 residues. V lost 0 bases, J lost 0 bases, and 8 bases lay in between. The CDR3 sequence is CASSQDGGANTGELFF. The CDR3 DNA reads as TGCGCCAGCAGCCAAGATGGGGGAGCGAACACCGGGGAGCTGTTTTTT.

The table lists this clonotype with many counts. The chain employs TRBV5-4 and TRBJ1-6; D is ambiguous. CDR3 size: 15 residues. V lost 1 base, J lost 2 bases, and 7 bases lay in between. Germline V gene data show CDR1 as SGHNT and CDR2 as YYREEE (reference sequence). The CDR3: CASSLQETYNSPLHF. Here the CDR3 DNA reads TGTGCCAGCAGCTTGCAGGAAACCTATAATTCACCCCTCCACTTT.

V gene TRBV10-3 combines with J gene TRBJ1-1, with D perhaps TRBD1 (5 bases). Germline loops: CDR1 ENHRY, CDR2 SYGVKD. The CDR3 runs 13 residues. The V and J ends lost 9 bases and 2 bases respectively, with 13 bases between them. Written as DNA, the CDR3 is TGTGCCATTCACACCGGGACTAACACTGAAGCTTTCTTT. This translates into CAIHTGTNTEAFF.

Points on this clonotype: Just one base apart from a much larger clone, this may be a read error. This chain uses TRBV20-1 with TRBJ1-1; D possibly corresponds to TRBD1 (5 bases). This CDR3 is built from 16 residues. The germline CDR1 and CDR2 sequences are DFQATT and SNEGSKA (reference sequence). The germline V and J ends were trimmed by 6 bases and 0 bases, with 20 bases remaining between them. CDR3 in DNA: TGCAGTGCGGGGGAACAGTCACCCCTTATGAACACTGAAGCTTTCTTT. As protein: CSAGEQSPLMNTEAFF.

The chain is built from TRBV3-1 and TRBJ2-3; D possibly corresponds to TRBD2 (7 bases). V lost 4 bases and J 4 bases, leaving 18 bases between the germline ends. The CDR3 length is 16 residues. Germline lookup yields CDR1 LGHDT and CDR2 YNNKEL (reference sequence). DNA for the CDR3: TGTGCCAGCAGCCTAGGGCGGGGGCAAATGGCAGATACGCAGTATTTT. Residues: CASSLGRGQMADTQYF.

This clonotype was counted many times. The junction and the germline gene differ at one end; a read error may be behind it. CDR3 in DNA: TGTGCCAGCAGTCTATGGAACCTCAAGGGGGTGGGAATCGGGAACACTGAAGCTTTCTTT. This gives the protein CASSLWNLKGVGIGNTEAFF. The V gene is TRBV28, the J gene TRBJ1-1; D perhaps matches TRBD1 (6 bases). Germline CDR1 MDHEN, CDR2 SYDVKM. The CDR3 has 20 amino acids.

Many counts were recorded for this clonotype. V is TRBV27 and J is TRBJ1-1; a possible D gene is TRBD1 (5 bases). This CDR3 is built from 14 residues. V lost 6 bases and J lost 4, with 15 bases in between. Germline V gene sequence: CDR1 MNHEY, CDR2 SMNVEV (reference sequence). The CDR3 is CASSPSSGPTEAFF. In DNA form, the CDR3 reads TGTGCCAGCAGCCCGTCCTCAGGGCCCACTGAAGCTTTCTTT.

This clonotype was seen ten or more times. CDR3 nucleotides: TGTGCCAGCAGCCCCAGGCCCGGAGGGAGGCAGTTCTTC. This codes for CASSPRPGGRQFF. This chain connects TRBV11-3 to TRBJ2-1, with TRBD2 as a possible D gene (6 bases). The V end lost 5 bases, the J end lost 12 bases, and 17 bases lay between the germline ends. Germline lookup yields CDR1 SGHNT and CDR2 YENEEA. The CDR3 consists of 13 residues.

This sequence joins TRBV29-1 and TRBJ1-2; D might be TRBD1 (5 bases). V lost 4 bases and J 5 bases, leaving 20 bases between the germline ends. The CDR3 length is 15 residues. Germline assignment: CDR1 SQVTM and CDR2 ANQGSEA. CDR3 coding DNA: TGCAGCGTTGTTCTCCGGGGACCCCACGAGTATGGCTACACCTTC. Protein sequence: CSVVLRGPHEYGYTF.

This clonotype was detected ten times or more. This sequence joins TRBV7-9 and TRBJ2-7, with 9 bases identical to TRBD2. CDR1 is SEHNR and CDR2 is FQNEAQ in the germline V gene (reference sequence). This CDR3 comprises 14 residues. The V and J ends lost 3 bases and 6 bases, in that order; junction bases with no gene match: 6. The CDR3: CASSFLAGISEQYF. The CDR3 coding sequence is TGTGCCAGCAGCTTCCTAGCGGGAATATCCGAGCAGTACTTC.

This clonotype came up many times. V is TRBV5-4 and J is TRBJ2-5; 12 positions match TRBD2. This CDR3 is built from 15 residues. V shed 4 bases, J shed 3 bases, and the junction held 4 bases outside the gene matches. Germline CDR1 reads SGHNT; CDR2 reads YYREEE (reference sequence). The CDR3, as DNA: TGTGCCAGCAGCAAATGGACTAGCGGGGAAGAGACCCAGTACTTC. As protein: CASSKWTSGEETQYF.